This entry lists 17 T cell receptor beta chains sequenced from one sample in a study of T cell clonality in common variable immunodeficiency. Assay: immunoSEQ multiplex PCR; the TCRdb copy retains only in-frame clones and omits some. Altogether roughly 42,000 clones were found in the sample, and no singletons occur. The sample was peripheral blood mononuclear cells. The receptors were sampled from a person between 18 and 75 years old in good health.

On this clone itself: The read ends 3 residues shy of where the CDR3 ends; the end is completed using the germline J gene. The gene calls are TRBV6-1 and TRBJ1-2; 7 bases fit TRBD1. This CDR3 spans 13 amino acids. V dropped 4 bases and J dropped 7; count of bases not matched to a gene: 6. Germline V gene data show CDR1 as MNHNS and CDR2 as SASEGT. The sequenced part of the CDR3 DNA is TGTGCCAGCAGTGCGACAGGGTTGGTTGGC. Encoded protein: CASSATGLVG. The full-length CDR3 reads as CASSATGLVGYTF.

With respect to this clone: The read ends 3 residues shy of where the CDR3 ends; the end is completed using the germline J gene. The gene calls are TRBV18 and TRBJ2-3, with D unresolved. The CDR3 has 16 residues. Germline V gives CDR1 KGHSH, CDR2 LQKENI. CDR3 sequence reads: CASSPGLVGSNQPQYF. The part of the CDR3 DNA that was read is TGTGCCAGCTCACCAGGCCTAGTTGGTAGCAATCAGCCG.

This clone was observed at least ten times. The read ends 3 residues before the CDR3 terminus; that terminus is restored from the germline J gene. The rearrangement uses TRBV30 and TRBJ2-3; 11 bases align to TRBD2. Germline CDR1 GTSNPN, CDR2 SVGIG (reference sequence). The CDR3 contains 16 residues. V was pared by 5 bases and J by 4 bases, with 11 bases of the junction left unmatched. CDR3 DNA, as far as it was read: TGTGCCTGGGGGGGACGACTAGCGGGGCGCGCAGATACG. Amino acid sequence: CAWGGRLAGRADT. In full, the CDR3 is CAWGGRLAGRADTQYF. The entire variable domain, with the rest obtained from reference TRBV30 and TRBJ2-3, is as follows: SQTIHQWPATLVQPVGSPLSLECTVEGTSNPNLYWYRQAAGRGLQLLFYSVGIGQISSEVPQNLSASRPQDRQFILSSKKLLLSDSGFYLCAWGGRLAGRADTQYFGPGTRLTVL.

This clone was seen ten or more times. The read gets to within 3 residues of the CDR3 end, and the germline J gene fills in the rest. This chain links TRBV20-1 with TRBJ2-1, with 10 bases that match TRBD2. Trimming took 8 bases from V and 4 from J; bases not matched to a gene: 8. The CDR3 is made up of 14 amino acids. In germline, CDR1 is DFQATT, CDR2 SNEGSKA (reference sequence). The sequenced part of the CDR3 DNA is TGCAGTTGTCCTTTTAGCGGGGGGTACAATGAG. Translating it yields CSCPFSGGYNE. In full, the CDR3 reads CSCPFSGGYNEQFF.

This clone occurred many times. The sequence runs out 3 residues before the end of the CDR3; the remainder is reconstructed from the germline J gene. The V call is TRBV11-2, the J call TRBJ2-7; no clear D gene. Germline loops: CDR1 SGHAT, CDR2 FQNNGV. V gave up 5 bases and J gave up 2 bases, with 7 bases separating them. The CDR3 sequence is 12 residues long. This CDR3 reads CASSDSAYEQYF. The CDR3 bases that were read are TGTGCCAGCAGCGACTCCGCCTACGAG.

This clone was counted ten times or more. The read ends 3 residues before the CDR3 terminus; that terminus is restored from the germline J gene. This chain links TRBV4-1 with TRBJ2-3; D possibly corresponds to TRBD2 (6 bases). Trimming left V 4 bases short and J 0 bases short, with 8 bases between. There are 14 residues in the CDR3. Germline V CDR1 and CDR2: MGHRA, YSYEKL. The CDR3 loop reads CASSLGLSTDTQYF. The DNA read from the CDR3 is TGCGCCAGCAGCCTGGGACTGAGCACAGATACG.

This clone appeared a few times. Coverage ceases 3 residues before the CDR3 finishes, and the germline J gene fills in the end. The chain couples TRBV7-6 to TRBJ2-3, with a possible D match to TRBD1 (6 bases). Germline V gene sequence: CDR1 SGHVS, CDR2 FNYEAQ. CDR3 length equals 15 residues. Trimming stripped 4 bases from V and 7 bases from J, with 18 bases between. The sequenced part of the CDR3 DNA is TGTGCCAGCAGCTCCTACGACAGGTGGGAGAATACG. It codes for CASSSYDRWENT. The full CDR3 reads CASSSYDRWENTQYF.

This clone was counted ten times or more. The CDR3 end falls 3 residues outside the read, so it is completed with the germline J gene. The chain uses TRBV2 and TRBJ2-2; 9 bases are shared with TRBD1. V dropped 8 bases and J dropped 6; count of bases not matched to a gene: 7. CDR1 and CDR2 from the germline V gene are SNHLY and FYNNEI. This CDR3 region has 14 residues. The chain's CDR3 is CASSGQGLAGELFF. The sequenced part of the CDR3 DNA is TGTGCCAGCTCCGGACAGGGGCTGGCCGGGGAG.

This clone occurred many times. The read ends 3 residues shy of where the CDR3 ends; the end is completed using the germline J gene. This sequence joins TRBV19 and TRBJ1-5; 10 nucleotides line up with TRBD1. V gave up 3 bases and J gave up 5 bases; unmatched junction bases: 4. Per germline, CDR1 LNHDA and CDR2 SQIVND (reference sequence). There are 15 residues in the CDR3. Here the CDR3 reads CASSIKTGGYQPQHF. CDR3 DNA, as far as it was read: TGTGCCAGTAGTATTAAGACAGGGGGCTATCAGCCC.

This clone was counted many times. The observed sequence ends 3 residues before the CDR3 terminus, with the missing tail filled in from the germline J gene. The chain is built from TRBV5-1 and TRBJ2-7; 9 bases match TRBD1. Germline V CDR1 and CDR2: SGHRS, YFSETQ. The CDR3 runs to 17 residues. The junction had 16 bases not matched to a gene; V was cut back by 9 bases and J by 0 bases. CDR3 bases read: TGCGCCACGTTCGGGGACAGGGCCCCCCTTAGCTCCTACGAG. Protein product: CATFGDRAPLSSYE. The entire CDR3 protein reads CATFGDRAPLSSYEQYF.

This clone was counted ten times or more. The CDR3 goes on 3 residues after the read ends, and that part is filled in from the germline J gene. V usage is TRBV5-1 and J usage is TRBJ2-1; 9 bases fit TRBD2. The CDR3 covers 17 residues. Germline lookup yields CDR1 SGHRS and CDR2 YFSETQ. V dropped 1 base and J dropped 0; count of bases not matched to a gene: 5. The CDR3 bases that were read are TGCGCCAGCAGCTTGTTCGGTAGCGGGAGCTCCTACAATGAG. It is translated as CASSLFGSGSSYNE. The full CDR3 protein reads CASSLFGSGSSYNEQFF.

This clone was found many times. The read is 3 residues too short to cover the CDR3 end, so that end is filled in from the germline J gene. The chain employs TRBV12-3 or TRBV12-4 and TRBJ2-7; 8 bases are a match to TRBD2. The CDR3 length is 14 residues. Germline trimming cut 6 bases from V and 4 bases from J; bases unmatched to any gene: 8. CDR3 DNA, as far as it was read: TGTGCCAGCAGCCCCGGGACTAGTGGTTACGAG. It codes for CASSPGTSGYE. The complete CDR3 sequence is CASSPGTSGYEQYF.

This clone appeared many times. With the read ending 3 residues before the CDR3 end, the germline J gene is used to fill in that end. The gene calls are TRBV6-1 and TRBJ1-1, with a tentative D call TRBD1 (6 bases). This CDR3 is built from 15 residues. In germline, CDR1 is MNHNS, CDR2 SASEGT. Between the trimmed V and J ends, which lost 1 base and 1 base, there was a span of 10 bases. CDR3 amino acids: CASSEGTAANTEAFF. Incomplete CDR3 DNA: TGTGCCAGCAGTGAAGGGACAGCGGCGAACACTGAA.

This clone was observed many times. From the germline J gene comes the end of the CDR3, since the read stops 3 residues before it. The chain carries TRBV18 and TRBJ1-1; a weak D match, TRBD1 (5 bases). This CDR3 has 14 residues. Per the germline V gene, CDR1 is KGHSH and CDR2 is LQKENI. V lost 5 bases and J lost 2, with 12 bases in between. The sequenced CDR3 bases are TGTGCCAGCTCATTACAGGCAGGTAACACTGAA. It specifies CASSLQAGNTE. The entire CDR3 protein reads CASSLQAGNTEAFF.

This clone was counted many times. The read terminates 3 residues before the CDR3 end, so the remaining end is supplied by the germline J gene. The V and J genes are TRBV29-1 and TRBJ1-1, with D perhaps TRBD1 (5 bases). V was trimmed by 6 bases and J by 5 bases, leaving 19 bases between them. The germline V gene encodes CDR1 SQVTM and CDR2 ANQGSEA. This CDR3 spans 14 amino acids. The CDR3 reads CSVLQATGKTEAFF. The part of the CDR3 DNA that was read is TGCAGCGTACTACAGGCGACCGGGAAGACTGAA. Complete variable domain (other parts from reference TRBV29-1 and TRBJ1-1): SAVISQKPSRDICQRGTSLTIQCQVDSQVTMMFWYRQQPGQSLTLIATANQGSEATYESGFVIDKFPISRPNLTFSTLTVSNMSPEDSSIYLCSVLQATGKTEAFFGQGTRLTVV.

At least ten counts were recorded for this clone. The read ends 3 residues shy of where the CDR3 ends; the end is completed using the germline J gene. The rearrangement uses TRBV30 and TRBJ2-2; the D gene is possibly TRBD1 (5 bases). V was pared by 5 bases and J by 1 base, with 14 bases between. Germline CDR1 GTSNPN, CDR2 SVGIG (reference sequence). The CDR3 has 15 residues. CDR3 amino acids: CAWELLDRNTGELFF. The CDR3 bases that were read are TGTGCCTGGGAACTCTTAGACAGGAACACCGGGGAG.

Concerning this clone itself: The missing CDR3 end, 3 residues past where the read stops, is filled in from the germline J gene. V usage is TRBV5-1 and J usage is TRBJ2-1; 15 positions agree with TRBD2. Per germline, CDR1 SGHRS and CDR2 YFSETQ. The trim removed 3 bases at V and 7 bases at J, leaving 11 bases unmatched. This CDR3 is built from 18 residues. CDR3 loop: CASSSGLAGGQSGNEQFF. The sequenced CDR3 bases are TGCGCCAGCAGCTCCGGACTAGCGGGGGGGCAAAGTGGTAATGAG.